Described below is a single TCR beta chain sequence and its context. Its antigen is undetermined. The CDR3 totals 16 residues. The V end was cut by 1 base, the J end by 0 bases, with 11 bases between. From germline, CDR1 is MGHRA and CDR2 YSYEKL. The data were obtained in a study of cytomegalovirus exposure and HLA in healthy donors. Amplification used 60 Vbeta primers and 13 Jbeta primers. Sequenced by immunoSEQ multiplex PCR; TCRdb stores in-frame clones only, minus some. The sample shows 170,000 or so clones, more than 60% of them seen only once. The study, taken as a whole, reports: CMV antigen specificity of a few CMV-associated chains was confirmed in vitro. The study designated 150 or so TCR beta chains cytomegalovirus-associated. Data from an earlier analysis indicated that most TCR beta V segments were productive either about 90% or about 30% of the time.

The sequencing sample was made of PBMCs. V gene TRBV4-1 combines with J gene TRBJ2-3; D remains unclear. The receptor's source is a woman in her forties or fifties in good health and CMV-seropositive. The CDR3 loop reads CASSQVPGASTDTQYF. For the CDR3, the DNA is TGCGCCAGCAGCCAAGTTCCTGGAGCTAGCACAGATACGCAGTATTTT.